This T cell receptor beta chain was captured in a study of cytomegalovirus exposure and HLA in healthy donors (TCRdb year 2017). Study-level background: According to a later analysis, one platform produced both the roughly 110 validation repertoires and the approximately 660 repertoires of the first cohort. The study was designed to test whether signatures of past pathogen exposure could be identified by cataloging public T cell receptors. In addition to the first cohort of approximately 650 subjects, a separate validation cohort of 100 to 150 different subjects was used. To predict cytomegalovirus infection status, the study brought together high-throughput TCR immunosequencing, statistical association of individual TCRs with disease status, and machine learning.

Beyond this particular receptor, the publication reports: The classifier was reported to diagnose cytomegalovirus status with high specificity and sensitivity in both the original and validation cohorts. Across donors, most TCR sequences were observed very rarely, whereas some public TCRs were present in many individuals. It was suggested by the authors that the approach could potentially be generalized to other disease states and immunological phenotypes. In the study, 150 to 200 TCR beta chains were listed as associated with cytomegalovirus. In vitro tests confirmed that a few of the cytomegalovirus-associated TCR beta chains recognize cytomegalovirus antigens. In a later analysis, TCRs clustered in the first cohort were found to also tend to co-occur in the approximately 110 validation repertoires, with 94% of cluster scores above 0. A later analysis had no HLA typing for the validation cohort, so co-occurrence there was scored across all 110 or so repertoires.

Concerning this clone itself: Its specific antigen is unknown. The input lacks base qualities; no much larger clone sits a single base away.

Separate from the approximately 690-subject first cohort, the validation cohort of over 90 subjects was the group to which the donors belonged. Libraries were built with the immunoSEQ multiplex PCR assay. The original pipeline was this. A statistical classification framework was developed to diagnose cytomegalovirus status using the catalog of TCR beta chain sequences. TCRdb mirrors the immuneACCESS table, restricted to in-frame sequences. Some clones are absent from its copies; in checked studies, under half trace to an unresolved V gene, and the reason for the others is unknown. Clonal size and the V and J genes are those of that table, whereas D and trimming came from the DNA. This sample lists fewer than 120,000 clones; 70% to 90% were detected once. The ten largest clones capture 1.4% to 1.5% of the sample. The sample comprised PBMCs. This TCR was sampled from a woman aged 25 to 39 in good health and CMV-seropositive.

In nucleotide form, the sequence is TGTGCCATCAAGGCAGGGGGAGTAACTGAAGCTTTCTTT. The translation is CAIKAGGVTEAFF. The chain links TRBV10-3 with TRBJ1-1; 7 central nucleotides agree with TRBD1. The germline V end is reduced by 7 bases and the J end by 5 bases; junction bases left unmatched: 7. The CDR3 runs 13 amino acids, cysteine and phenylalanine included. Left in the record is the CDR3 DNA by itself, 39 bases read in frame from the first base. CDR1 and CDR2 are drawn from the germline V gene: ENHRY, SYGVKD.